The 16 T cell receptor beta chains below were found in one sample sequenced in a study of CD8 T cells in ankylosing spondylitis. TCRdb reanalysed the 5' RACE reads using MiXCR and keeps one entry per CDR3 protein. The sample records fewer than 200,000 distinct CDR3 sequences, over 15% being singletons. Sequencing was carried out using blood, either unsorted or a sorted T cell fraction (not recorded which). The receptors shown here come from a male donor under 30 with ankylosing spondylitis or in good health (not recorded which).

The CDR3 coding sequence is TGCAGCTTCGGGACACACACAGATACGCAGTATTTT. It translates to CSFGTHTDTQYF. The chain employs TRBV29-1 and TRBJ2-3; D is possibly TRBD1 (6 bases). Between the trimmed V and J ends, which lost 8 bases and 2 bases, there was a span of 11 bases. Germline V CDR1 and CDR2: SQVTM, ANQGSEA. The CDR3 contains 12 residues.

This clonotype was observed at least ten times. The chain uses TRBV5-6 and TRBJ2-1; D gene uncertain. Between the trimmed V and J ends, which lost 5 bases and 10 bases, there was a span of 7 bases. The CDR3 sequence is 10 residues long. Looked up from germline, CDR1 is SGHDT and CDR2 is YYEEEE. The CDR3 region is CASRTKEQFF. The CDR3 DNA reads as TGTGCCAGCAGAACCAAAGAGCAGTTCTTC.

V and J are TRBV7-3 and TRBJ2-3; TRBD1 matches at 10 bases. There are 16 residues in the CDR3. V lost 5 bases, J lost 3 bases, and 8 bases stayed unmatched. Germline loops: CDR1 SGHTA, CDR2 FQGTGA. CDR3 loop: CASSEKTGGLTDTQYF. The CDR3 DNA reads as TGTGCCAGCAGCGAGAAGACAGGGGGCCTGACAGATACGCAGTATTTT.

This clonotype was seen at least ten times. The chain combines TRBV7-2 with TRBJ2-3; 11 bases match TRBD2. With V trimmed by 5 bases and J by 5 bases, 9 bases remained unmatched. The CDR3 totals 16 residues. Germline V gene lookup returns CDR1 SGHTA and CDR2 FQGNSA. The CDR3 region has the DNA TGTGCCAGCAGCAAAACCGGGACTAGCGGATTAGATACGCAGTATTTT. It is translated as CASSKTGTSGLDTQYF.

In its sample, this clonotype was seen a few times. The CDR3 loop reads CASSIGSGGSYEQYV. In nucleotides, the CDR3 is TGTGCCAGCTCAATCGGGTCAGGGGGCTCCTACGAGCAGTACGTC. V is TRBV18 and J is TRBJ2-7, with 7 bases aligning to TRBD1. This CDR3 contains 15 residues. Germline lookup yields CDR1 KGHSH and CDR2 LQKENI. The junction had 7 bases not matched to a gene; V was cut back by 5 bases and J by 0 bases.

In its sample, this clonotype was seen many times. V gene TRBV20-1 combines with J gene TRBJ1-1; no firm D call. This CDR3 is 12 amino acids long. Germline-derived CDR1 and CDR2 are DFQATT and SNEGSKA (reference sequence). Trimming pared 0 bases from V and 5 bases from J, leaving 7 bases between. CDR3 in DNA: TGCAGTGCTAGAGATCTCGGGACTGAAGCTTTCTTT. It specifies CSARDLGTEAFF.

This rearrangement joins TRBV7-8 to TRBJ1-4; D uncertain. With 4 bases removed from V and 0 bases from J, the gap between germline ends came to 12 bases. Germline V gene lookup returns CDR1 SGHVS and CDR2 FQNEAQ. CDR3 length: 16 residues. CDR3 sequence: CASSSRRLATNEKLFF. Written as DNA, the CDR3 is TGTGCCAGCAGCTCGAGACGCCTAGCAACTAATGAAAAACTGTTTTTT.

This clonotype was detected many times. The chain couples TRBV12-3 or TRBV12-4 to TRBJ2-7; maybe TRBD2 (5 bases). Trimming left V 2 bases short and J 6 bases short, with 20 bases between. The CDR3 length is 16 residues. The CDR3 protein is CASSLLHISGEFEQYF. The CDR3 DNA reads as TGTGCCAGCAGTTTACTGCATATCTCCGGGGAATTCGAGCAGTACTTC.

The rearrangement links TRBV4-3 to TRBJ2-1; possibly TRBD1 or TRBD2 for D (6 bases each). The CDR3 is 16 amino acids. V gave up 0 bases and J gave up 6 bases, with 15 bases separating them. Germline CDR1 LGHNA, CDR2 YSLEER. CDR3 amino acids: CASSQESLEGVNEQFF. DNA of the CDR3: TGCGCCAGCAGCCAAGAATCCCTGGAGGGGGTCAATGAGCAGTTCTTC.

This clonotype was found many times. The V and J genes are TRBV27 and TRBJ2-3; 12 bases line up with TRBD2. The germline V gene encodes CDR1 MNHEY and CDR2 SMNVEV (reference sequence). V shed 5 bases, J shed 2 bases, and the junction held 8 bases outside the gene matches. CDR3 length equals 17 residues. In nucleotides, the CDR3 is TGTGCCAGCAGTCAGGACGGACTAGCGGGGTACACAGATACGCAGTATTTT. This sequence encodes CASSQDGLAGYTDTQYF.

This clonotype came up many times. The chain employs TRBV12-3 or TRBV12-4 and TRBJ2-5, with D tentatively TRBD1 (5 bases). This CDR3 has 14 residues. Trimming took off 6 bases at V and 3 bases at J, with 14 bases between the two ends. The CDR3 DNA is TGTGCCAGCAGCCTGAGCGACAGAAAAGAGACCCAGTACTTC. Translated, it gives CASSLSDRKETQYF.

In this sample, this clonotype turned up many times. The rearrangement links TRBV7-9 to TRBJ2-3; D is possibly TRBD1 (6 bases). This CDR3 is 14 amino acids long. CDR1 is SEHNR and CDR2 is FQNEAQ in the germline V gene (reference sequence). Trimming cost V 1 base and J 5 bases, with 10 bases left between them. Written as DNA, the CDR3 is TGTGCCAGCAGCTTAGTTGGGGGCTTAGATACGCAGTATTTT. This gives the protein CASSLVGGLDTQYF.

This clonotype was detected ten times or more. Here the CDR3 reads CASSVAWGGLNYGYTF. CDR3 in DNA: TGTGCCAGCAGCGTAGCCTGGGGGGGCCTTAACTATGGCTACACCTTC. The J gene is TRBJ1-2, the V gene TRBV9, with D perhaps TRBD1 (6 bases). The germline gives CDR1 SGDLS, CDR2 YYNGEE. Trimming took 0 bases from V and 1 from J, leaving 13 bases between them. This CDR3 has 16 residues. The whole variable domain, remainder taken from reference TRBV9 and TRBJ1-2, is DSGVTQTPKHLITATGQRVTLRCSPRSGDLSVYWYQQSLDQGLQFLIQYYNGEERAKGNILERFSAQQFPDLHSELNLSSLELGDSALYFCASSVAWGGLNYGYTFGSGTRLTVV.

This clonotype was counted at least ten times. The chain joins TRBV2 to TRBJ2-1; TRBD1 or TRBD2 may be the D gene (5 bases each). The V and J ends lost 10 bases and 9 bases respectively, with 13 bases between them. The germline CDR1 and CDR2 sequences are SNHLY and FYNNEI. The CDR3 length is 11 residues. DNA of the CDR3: TGTGCCACCGGGACCGGCGTTGAGCAGTTCTTC. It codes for CATGTGVEQFF.

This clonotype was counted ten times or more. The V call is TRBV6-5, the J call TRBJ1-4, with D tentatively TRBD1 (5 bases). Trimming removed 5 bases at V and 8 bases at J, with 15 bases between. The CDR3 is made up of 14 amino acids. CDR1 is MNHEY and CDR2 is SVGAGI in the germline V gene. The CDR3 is CASSPSGLREKLFF. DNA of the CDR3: TGTGCCAGCAGTCCCTCAGGGTTACGAGAAAAACTGTTTTTT.

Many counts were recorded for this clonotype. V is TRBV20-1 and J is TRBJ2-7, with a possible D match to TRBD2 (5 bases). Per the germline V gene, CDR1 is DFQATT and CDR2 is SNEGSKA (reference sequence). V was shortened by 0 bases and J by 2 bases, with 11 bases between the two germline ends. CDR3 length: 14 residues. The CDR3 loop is CSARDVASPYEQYF. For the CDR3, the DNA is TGCAGTGCTAGAGACGTGGCTAGCCCCTACGAGCAGTACTTC.